This TCR beta chain stems from a study of blood T cell repertoires in COVID-19. On the study more broadly: Sources were T cells, B-cell-depleted T cells, or PBMCs; the material itself was cDNA or gDNA.

Per the original methods: Reference gene primers were amplified, and this amplification served to estimate nucleated cell counts. Libraries were prepared by immunoSEQ multiplex PCR; TCRdb keeps only in-frame clonotypes and omits some of them. V and J calls and clone size come straight from that table; D and trimming were deduced from the DNA. The sample carries approximately 480,000 clones, about 91% recorded once. V gave up 5 bases and J gave up 0 bases, with 8 bases separating them. The CDR3 has 14 residues. The germline V gene has CDR1 LNHDA and CDR2 SQIVND (reference sequence). The sample was peripheral blood. This clonotype was obtained from a man younger than 35 with COVID-19, enrolled during active disease. This chain joins TRBV19 and TRBJ1-5; unclear D gene. The CDR3 region is CASSELNSNQPQHF. Here the CDR3 DNA reads TGTGCCAGTAGTGAGTTGAATAGCAATCAGCCCCAGCATTTT.